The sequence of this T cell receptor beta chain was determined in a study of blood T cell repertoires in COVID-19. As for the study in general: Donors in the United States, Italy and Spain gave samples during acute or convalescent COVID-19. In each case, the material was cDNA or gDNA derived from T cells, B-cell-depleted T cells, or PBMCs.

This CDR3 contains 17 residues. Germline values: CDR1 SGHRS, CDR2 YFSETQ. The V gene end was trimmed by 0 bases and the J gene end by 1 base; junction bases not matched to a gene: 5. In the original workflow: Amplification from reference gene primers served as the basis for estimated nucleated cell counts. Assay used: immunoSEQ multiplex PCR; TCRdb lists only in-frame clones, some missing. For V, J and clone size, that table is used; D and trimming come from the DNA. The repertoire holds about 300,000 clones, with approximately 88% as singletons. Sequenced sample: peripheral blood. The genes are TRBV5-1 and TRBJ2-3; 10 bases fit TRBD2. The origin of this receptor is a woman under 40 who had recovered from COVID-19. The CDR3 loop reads CASSLAPAGGGTDTQYF. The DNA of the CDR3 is TGCGCCAGCAGCTTGGCTCCAGCGGGGGGGGGCACAGATACGCAGTATTTT.